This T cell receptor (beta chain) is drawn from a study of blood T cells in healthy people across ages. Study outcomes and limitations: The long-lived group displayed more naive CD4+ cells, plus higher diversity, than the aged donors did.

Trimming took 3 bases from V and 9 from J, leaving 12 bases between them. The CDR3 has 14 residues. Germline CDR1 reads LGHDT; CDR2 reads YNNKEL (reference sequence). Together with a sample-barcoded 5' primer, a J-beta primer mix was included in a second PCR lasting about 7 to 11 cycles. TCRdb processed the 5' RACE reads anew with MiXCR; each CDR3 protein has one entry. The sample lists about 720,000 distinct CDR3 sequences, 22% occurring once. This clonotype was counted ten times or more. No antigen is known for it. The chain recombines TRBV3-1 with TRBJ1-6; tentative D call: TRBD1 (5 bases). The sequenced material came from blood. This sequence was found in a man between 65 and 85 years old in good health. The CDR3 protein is CASSHSTGGSPLHF. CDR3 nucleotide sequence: TGTGCCAGCAGCCACTCGACGGGGGGTTCACCCCTCCACTTT. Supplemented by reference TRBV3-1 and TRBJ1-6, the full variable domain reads DTAVSQTPKYLVTQMGNDKSIKCEQNLGHDTMYWYKQDSKKFLKIMFSYNNKELIINETVPNRFSPKSPDKAHLNLHINSLELGDSAVYFCASSHSTGGSPLHFGNGTRLTVT.